This TCR beta chain derives from a study of CD8 T cells in Susac syndrome. CD8+ and CD4+ T cells circulating in blood were sequenced for TCR beta. Negative isolation was applied to CD8+ and CD4+ T cells, and FACS enrichment was applied to TEMRA cells. The CDR3 runs 19 residues. Per the germline V gene, CDR1 is SGHRS and CDR2 is YFSETQ. V trimming: 6 bases; J trimming: 0 bases; junction bases outside the gene matches: 17. Reverse transcription of about 0.45 to 1 ug RNA was performed with random hexamers. Amplification of TCR beta CDR3 spanned 54 Vbeta and 13 Jbeta via immunoSEQ multiplex PCR. TCRdb re-analysed the immunoSEQ multiplex PCR reads in MiXCR, keeping a single row per CDR3 protein. The repertoire has 80,000 or so distinct CDR3 sequences, about 94% of them found once; the top ten carry 0.2% to 0.3%.

Sequenced sample: CD8+ T cells from PBMCs. V is TRBV5-1 and J is TRBJ1-4; 7 bases agree with TRBD1. This clonotype originated in a human donor in good health. CDR3: CASICLTGAGQATNEKLFF. As DNA, the CDR3 is TGCGCCAGCATCTGCCTTACAGGGGCGGGCCAAGCAACTAATGAAAAACTGTTTTTT.